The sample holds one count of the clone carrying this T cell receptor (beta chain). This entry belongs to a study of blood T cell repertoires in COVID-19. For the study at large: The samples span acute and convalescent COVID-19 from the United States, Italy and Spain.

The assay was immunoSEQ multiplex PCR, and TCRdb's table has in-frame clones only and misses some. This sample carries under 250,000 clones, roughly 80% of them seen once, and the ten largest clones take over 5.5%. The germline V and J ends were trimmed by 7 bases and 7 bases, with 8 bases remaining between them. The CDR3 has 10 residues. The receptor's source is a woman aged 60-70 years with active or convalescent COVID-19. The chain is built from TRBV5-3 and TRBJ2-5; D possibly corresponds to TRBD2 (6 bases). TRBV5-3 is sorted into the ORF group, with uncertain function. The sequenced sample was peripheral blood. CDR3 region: CARLGGTQYF. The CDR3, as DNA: TGTGCCAGACTGGGGGGGACCCAGTACTTC.